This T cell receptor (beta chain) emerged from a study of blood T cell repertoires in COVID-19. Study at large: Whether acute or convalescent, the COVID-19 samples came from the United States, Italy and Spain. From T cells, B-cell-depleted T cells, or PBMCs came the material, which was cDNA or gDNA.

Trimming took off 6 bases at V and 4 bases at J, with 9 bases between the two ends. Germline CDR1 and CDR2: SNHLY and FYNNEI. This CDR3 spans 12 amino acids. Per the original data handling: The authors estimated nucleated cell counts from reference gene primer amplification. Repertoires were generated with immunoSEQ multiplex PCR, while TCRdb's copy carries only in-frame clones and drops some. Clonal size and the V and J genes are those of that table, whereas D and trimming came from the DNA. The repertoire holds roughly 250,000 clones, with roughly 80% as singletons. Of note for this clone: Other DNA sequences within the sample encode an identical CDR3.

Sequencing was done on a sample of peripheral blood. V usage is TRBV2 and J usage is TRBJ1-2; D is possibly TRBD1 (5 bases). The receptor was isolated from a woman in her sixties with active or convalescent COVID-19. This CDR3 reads CASSPDSYGYTF. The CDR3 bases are TGTGCCAGCAGCCCAGACAGCTATGGCTACACCTTC.